This TCR beta chain was obtained from a study of blood T cell repertoires in COVID-19. Libraries were prepared by immunoSEQ multiplex PCR; TCRdb keeps only in-frame clonotypes and omits some of them. The data contain about 150,000 clones, about 80% of them seen just once; the ten biggest clones take up 5.5% to 7%. The junction had 6 bases not matched to a gene; V was cut back by 8 bases and J by 3 bases. CDR3 length equals 15 residues. Germline lookup yields CDR1 SNHLY and CDR2 FYNNEI. This clone was observed a few times. V and J are TRBV2 and TRBJ1-4; 10 bases agree with TRBD1. This sequence was found in a woman in her fifties or sixties who had recovered from COVID-19. The sample consisted of PBMCs or T cells enriched from blood (not recorded which). CDR3 bases: TGTGCCAGCTCGGGACAGGGGACCTCTAATGAAAAACTGTTTTTT. Its protein is CASSGQGTSNEKLFF.